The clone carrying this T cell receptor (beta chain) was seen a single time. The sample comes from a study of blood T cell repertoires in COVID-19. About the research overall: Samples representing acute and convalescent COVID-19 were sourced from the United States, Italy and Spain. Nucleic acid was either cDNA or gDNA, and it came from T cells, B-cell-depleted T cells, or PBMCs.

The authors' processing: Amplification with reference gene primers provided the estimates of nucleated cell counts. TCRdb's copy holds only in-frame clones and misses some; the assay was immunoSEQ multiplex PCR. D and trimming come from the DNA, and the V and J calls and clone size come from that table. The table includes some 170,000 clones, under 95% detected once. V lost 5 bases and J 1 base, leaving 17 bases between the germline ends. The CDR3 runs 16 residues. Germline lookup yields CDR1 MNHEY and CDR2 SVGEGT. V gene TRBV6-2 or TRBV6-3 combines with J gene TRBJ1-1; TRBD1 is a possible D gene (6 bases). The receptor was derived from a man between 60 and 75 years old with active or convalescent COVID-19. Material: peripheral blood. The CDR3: CASSRITLGGNTEAFF. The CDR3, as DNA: TGTGCCAGCAGTAGAATAACCCTAGGGGGGAACACTGAAGCTTTCTTT.